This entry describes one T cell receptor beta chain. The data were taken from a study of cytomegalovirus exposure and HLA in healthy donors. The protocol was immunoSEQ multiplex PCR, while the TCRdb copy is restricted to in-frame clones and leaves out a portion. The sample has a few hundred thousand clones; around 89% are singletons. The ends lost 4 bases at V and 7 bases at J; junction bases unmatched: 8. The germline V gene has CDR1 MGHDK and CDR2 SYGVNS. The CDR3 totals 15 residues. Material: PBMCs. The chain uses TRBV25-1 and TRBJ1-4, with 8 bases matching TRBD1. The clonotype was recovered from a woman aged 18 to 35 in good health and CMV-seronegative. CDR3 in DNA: TGTGCCAGCAGTGCTGGCAGGGGGCGGTTTGAAAAACTGTTTTTT. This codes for CASSAGRGRFEKLFF.